This entry is about one T cell receptor beta chain. The data stem from a study of shared clonotypes between healthy human individuals. The CDR3 runs to 19 residues. The germline gives CDR1 SGHTS, CDR2 YDEGEE. The V and J ends lost 0 bases and 0 bases, in that order; junction bases with no gene match: 9. The data were produced by immunoSEQ multiplex PCR, yet TCRdb's version contains in-frame clones alone and is incomplete. The sample lists some 1,400,000 clones, more than 95% occurring once. This receptor was taken from a man younger than 40 in good health. The V call is TRBV5-8, the J call TRBJ2-3; the match to TRBD2 covers 11 bases. Input material: naive CD4+ T cells sorted from blood. Subset meaning: CD45RA+ positively selected. CDR3 residues: CASSLARLAGGSSTDTQYF. CDR3 nucleotides: TGTGCCAGCAGCTTGGCTAGGCTAGCGGGAGGCTCTAGCACAGATACGCAGTATTTT.